The 31 T cell receptor beta chains in this list originate from one sample, sequenced in a study of cytomegalovirus exposure and HLA in healthy donors. PCR primers comprised 60 Vbeta and 13 Jbeta primers. The method was immunoSEQ multiplex PCR; TCRdb's version includes in-frame clones alone and lacks a portion of them. The sample contains tens of thousands of clones, 65% to 75% of which appear only once. The sample taken for sequencing was PBMCs. These TCRs come from a man aged 55 to 69 in good health and CMV-seronegative.

The J gene is TRBJ2-1, the V gene TRBV4-1, with no clear D. The CDR3 runs 15 residues. The V gene's germline CDR1 is MGHRA and CDR2 YSYEKL. V was clipped by 5 bases and J by 9 bases, with 20 bases between them. CDR3 nucleotides: TGCGCCAGCAGCAAAGGGAATGTCGCTTCGGGTGAGCAGTTCTTC. Translation gives CASSKGNVASGEQFF.

The rearrangement joins TRBV11-1 to TRBJ2-1; tentatively, D is TRBD2 (6 bases). V was shortened by 5 bases and J by 11 bases, with 25 bases between the two germline ends. The CDR3 has 16 residues. Germline CDR1 is SGHAT and CDR2 is FQDESV (reference sequence). The CDR3 sequence is CASSPPRGSGPLQQFF. DNA for the CDR3: TGTGCCAGCAGCCCCCCCCGGGGTAGCGGTCCGCTGCAGCAGTTCTTC.

The rearrangement links TRBV6-5 to TRBJ1-2; no firm D call. Germline CDR1 reads MNHEY; CDR2 reads SVGAGI. This CDR3 has 15 amino acids. V was cut by 2 bases and J by 1 base, with 11 bases left in between. CDR3 loop: CASSYLEAGNYGYTF. The CDR3 DNA is TGTGCCAGCAGTTACCTGGAAGCAGGTAACTATGGCTACACCTTC.

This clone was observed a handful of times. This rearrangement joins TRBV6-1 to TRBJ2-3; 9 bases map to TRBD1. The length of the CDR3 is 15 residues. Germline values: CDR1 MNHNS, CDR2 SASEGT. V shed 6 bases and J 3 bases; nucleotides not matched to a gene: 7. CDR3 sequence (DNA): TGTGCCAGCAGGGAACAGGGGGCTCGAACAGATACGCAGTATTTT. This encodes CASREQGARTDTQYF.

This clone was seen once. The chain has TRBV30 and TRBJ1-6; TRBD1 agrees at 7 bases. This CDR3 has 13 amino acids. V dropped 5 bases and J dropped 5; count of bases not matched to a gene: 3. Germline V CDR1 and CDR2: GTSNPN, SVGIG (reference sequence). The CDR3 region has the DNA TGTGCCTGGGGGGACAGACATAATTCACCCCTCCACTTT. It codes for CAWGDRHNSPLHF. Based on the CDR3 plus reference TRBV30 and TRBJ1-6, the full variable domain is SQTIHQWPATLVQPVGSPLSLECTVEGTSNPNLYWYRQAAGRGLQLLFYSVGIGQISSEVPQNLSASRPQDRQFILSSKKLLLSDSGFYLCAWGDRHNSPLHFGNGTRLTVT.

V gene TRBV4-2 combines with J gene TRBJ2-5, with TRBD2 identical over 8 bases. The J call is in doubt because the DNA end fits TRBJ2-7 better. The germline V gene encodes CDR1 LGHNA and CDR2 YNFKEQ. CDR3 length: 18 residues. The CDR3 here is CASSQVGGRTSGVHEQYF. CDR3 DNA: TGTGCCAGCAGCCAAGTCGGGGGGAGAACTAGCGGTGTTCACGAGCAGTACTTC.

The chain recombines TRBV5-6 with TRBJ2-5, with 8 bases lining up with TRBD2. Losses at the gene ends were 0 bases for V and 3 bases for J; bases not matched to a gene: 10. CDR1 is SGHDT, CDR2 YYEEEE, per germline. This CDR3 is 17 amino acids long. The CDR3 DNA reads as TGTGCCAGCAGCTTGGCCCCTAATATACTAGCGGAAGAGACCCAGTACTTC. This sequence encodes CASSLAPNILAEETQYF.

The chain has TRBV7-9 and TRBJ1-3; no reliable D call. The germline gives CDR1 SEHNR, CDR2 FQNEAQ (reference sequence). Trimming took off 1 base at V and 2 bases at J, with 9 bases between the two ends. The CDR3 is 15 amino acids. The CDR3 DNA reads as TGTGCCAGCAGCTTAGGAGAGGGTACTGGAAACACCATATATTTT. It translates to CASSLGEGTGNTIYF. Full variable domain (missing parts from reference TRBV7-9 and TRBJ1-3): DTGVSQNPRHKITKRGQNVTFRCDPISEHNRLYWYRQTLGQGPEFLTYFQNEAQLEKSRLLSDRFSAERPKGSFSTLEIQRTEQGDSAMYLCASSLGEGTGNTIYFGEGSWLTVV.

This chain joins TRBV28 and TRBJ1-4; TRBD1 is a possible D gene (5 bases). V was pared by 7 bases and J by 0 bases, with 9 bases between. The germline CDR1 and CDR2 sequences are MDHEN and SYDVKM. The CDR3 extends over 14 amino acids. CDR3: CASTKTATNEKLFF. CDR3 DNA: TGTGCCAGCACTAAGACAGCAACTAATGAAAAACTGTTTTTT.

This clone was picked up a small number of times. The chain is built from TRBV2 and TRBJ1-1, with D hard to call. The CDR3 runs to 14 residues. Germline lookup yields CDR1 SNHLY and CDR2 FYNNEI. Trimming cost V 7 bases and J 1 base, with 13 bases left between them. The CDR3 spells CASTERLKNTEAFF. CDR3 in DNA: TGTGCCAGCACCGAACGACTGAAGAACACTGAAGCTTTCTTT.

The chain recombines TRBV12-5 with TRBJ2-7; D perhaps matches TRBD1 (6 bases). CDR1 and CDR2 from the germline V gene are LGHNT and FRNRAP. The ends were cut back, 5 bases at V and 3 bases at J, with 17 bases in the middle. The CDR3 spans 15 residues. The CDR3 loop is CASGPGQIRGYEQYF. CDR3 DNA sequence: TGTGCTAGTGGTCCCGGACAGATCCGAGGCTACGAGCAGTACTTC.

Here the CDR3 reads CASSVSSGQFF. The CDR3 DNA is TGTGCCAGCAGCGTATCGAGCGGCCAGTTCTTC. The V call is TRBV7-9, the J call TRBJ2-1; a possible D gene is TRBD2 (5 bases). CDR3 length equals 11 residues. CDR1 and CDR2 (germline): SEHNR, FQNEAQ (reference sequence). V gave up 5 bases and J gave up 13 bases, with 12 bases separating them.

V gene TRBV19 combines with J gene TRBJ1-3; D call uncertain. With 9 bases removed from V and 0 bases from J, the gap between germline ends came to 6 bases. The CDR3 is 12 amino acids. Germline V gene data show CDR1 as LNHDA and CDR2 as SQIVND (reference sequence). CDR3 sequence: CASMSSGNTIYF. CDR3 DNA sequence: TGTGCCAGCATGAGCTCTGGAAACACCATATATTTT.

Only a few counts were recorded for this clone. The chain combines TRBV5-5 with TRBJ1-3; a possible D gene is TRBD1 (6 bases). CDR1 and CDR2 from the germline V gene are SGHKS and YYEKEE (reference sequence). V lost 7 bases and J 4 bases, leaving 12 bases between the germline ends. CDR3 length: 13 amino acids. The CDR3 is CASQLQGGNTIYF. The CDR3 DNA reads as TGTGCCAGCCAATTACAGGGCGGAAACACCATATATTTT.

V gene TRBV6-5 combines with J gene TRBJ2-7; 8 bases are shared with TRBD1. Germline-derived CDR1 and CDR2 are MNHEY and SVGAGI. The CDR3 length is 14 residues. J lost 4 bases, V lost 6 bases, and 8 bases had no gene match. Here the CDR3 reads CASRPGQAIYEQYF. The CDR3 DNA reads TGTGCCAGCAGACCGGGACAGGCTATATACGAGCAGTACTTC.

The rearrangement links TRBV4-1 to TRBJ1-1; 11 positions agree with TRBD1. V trimming: 5 bases; J trimming: 4 bases; junction bases outside the gene matches: 6. CDR3 length: 15 amino acids. CDR1 is MGHRA and CDR2 is YSYEKL in the germline V gene. Written as DNA, the CDR3 is TGCGCCAGCAGCGCGCGGGGACAGGGGGTCACTGAAGCTTTCTTT. Its translation: CASSARGQGVTEAFF.

This clone was counted between two and nine times. It differs at one base from a far larger clone, so likely a read error. This chain connects TRBV4-1 to TRBJ1-1; possible D gene TRBD1, 6 bases. Trimming took off 4 bases at V and 7 bases at J, with 16 bases between the two ends. Germline V gene lookup returns CDR1 MGHRA and CDR2 YSYEKL. This CDR3 has 14 residues. CDR3 DNA: TGCGCCAGCAGCCCGGGGACACGGGGGGGTGAAGCTTTCTTT. It specifies CASSPGTRGGEAFF.

The chain couples TRBV5-1 to TRBJ1-2; TRBD1 aligns across 7 bases. The J segment lost 3 bases and the V segment lost 3 bases, leaving 5 bases of the junction unmatched. This CDR3 has 14 residues. Germline CDR1 is SGHRS and CDR2 is YFSETQ. The CDR3 region is CASSSPGQHYGYTF. DNA of the CDR3: TGCGCCAGCAGCTCCCCGGGACAGCACTATGGCTACACCTTC.

The gene calls are TRBV29-1 and TRBJ2-7; D is possibly TRBD1 (6 bases). The ends were cut back, 4 bases at V and 2 bases at J, with 12 bases in the middle. Germline lookup yields CDR1 SQVTM and CDR2 ANQGSEA. The CDR3 covers 13 residues. CDR3: CSVAQGSPYEQYF. In nucleotides, the CDR3 is TGCAGCGTTGCGCAGGGGAGCCCCTACGAGCAGTACTTC.

A word on this clone: Germline is not matched at one junction end, which may reflect a read error. Here the CDR3 reads CASSLAVTGPYGYPF. In DNA form, the CDR3 reads TGTGCCAGCAGCTTAGCGGTGACAGGGCCCTATGGCTACCCCTTC. The genes are TRBV11-2 and TRBJ1-2, with 7 nucleotides matching TRBD1. CDR1 is SGHAT and CDR2 is FQNNGV in the germline V gene. The CDR3 consists of 15 residues.

The chain uses TRBV7-9 and TRBJ1-2; a weak D match, TRBD1 (6 bases). V was shortened by 3 bases and J by 7 bases, with 24 bases between the two germline ends. The germline gives CDR1 SEHNR, CDR2 FQNEAQ (reference sequence). This CDR3 is built from 17 residues. The CDR3 DNA is TGTGCCAGCAGCTTTTGGGGGCCCGGGGGGGGCCGCGGTGGCTACACCTTC. The encoded protein is CASSFWGPGGGRGGYTF. The whole variable domain, remainder taken from reference TRBV7-9 and TRBJ1-2, is DTGVSQNPRHKITKRGQNVTFRCDPISEHNRLYWYRQTLGQGPEFLTYFQNEAQLEKSRLLSDRFSAERPKGSFSTLEIQRTEQGDSAMYLCASSFWGPGGGRGGYTFGSGTRLTVV.

The V gene is TRBV14, the J gene TRBJ2-1, with D perhaps TRBD2 (6 bases). CDR1 is SGHDN, CDR2 FVKESK, per germline. V lost 0 bases and J 9 bases, leaving 18 bases between the germline ends. CDR3 length: 16 amino acids. CDR3 coding DNA: TGTGCCAGCAGCCAAGATTTAGGTAGGCCAGCGGGTGAGCAGTTCTTC. This translates into CASSQDLGRPAGEQFF.

The chain recombines TRBV19 with TRBJ2-5; perhaps TRBD2 as D (6 bases). V lost 3 bases and J lost 9, with 14 bases in between. Germline lookup yields CDR1 LNHDA and CDR2 SQIVND (reference sequence). This CDR3 region has 13 residues. CDR3 sequence: CASSILSGYPQYF. In DNA form, the CDR3 reads TGTGCCAGTAGTATCCTTAGCGGATACCCCCAGTACTTC.

The chain links TRBV19 to TRBJ1-1, with D hard to call. The CDR3 extends over 15 amino acids. The V end lost 3 bases, the J end lost 6 bases, and 17 bases lay between the germline ends. Germline V gene lookup returns CDR1 LNHDA and CDR2 SQIVND (reference sequence). The CDR3 DNA sequence: TGTGCCAGTAGTATGGAACGGAGAGAGGCCCCTGAAGCTTTCTTT. Translated, it gives CASSMERREAPEAFF.

To note about this clone: Within the sample, other DNA sequences also encode this same CDR3. The chain uses TRBV6-1 and TRBJ2-2, with D maybe TRBD2 (6 bases). V was shortened by 6 bases and J by 3 bases, with 11 bases between the two germline ends. CDR3 length equals 14 residues. CDR1 and CDR2 from the germline V gene are MNHNS and SASEGT. The chain's CDR3 is CASRPPGDTGELFF. In DNA form, the CDR3 reads TGTGCCAGCAGGCCCCCGGGGGACACCGGGGAGCTGTTTTTT.

The rearrangement joins TRBV5-6 to TRBJ2-5; 9 bases map to TRBD1. Near its end, the DNA agrees better with TRBJ2-7, so the J call may be wrong. This CDR3 is 14 amino acids long. Per germline, CDR1 SGHDT and CDR2 YYEEEE. The CDR3 DNA is TGTGCCAGCAGCAGGGGGACAGGGCACTACGAGCAGTACTTC. Encoded protein: CASSRGTGHYEQYF.

The chain combines TRBV5-5 with TRBJ1-5, with D unresolved. Germline V lookup: CDR1 SGHKS, CDR2 YYEKEE (reference sequence). Trimming removed 0 bases at V and 3 bases at J, with 4 bases between. The CDR3 sequence is 13 residues long. The chain's CDR3 is CASSLAFNQPQHF. CDR3 nucleotide sequence: TGTGCCAGCAGCTTGGCCTTCAATCAGCCCCAGCATTTT.

This clone was counted a single time. This chain joins TRBV30 and TRBJ1-3, with 8 bases that match TRBD1. Germline-derived CDR1 and CDR2 are GTSNPN and SVGIG (reference sequence). The CDR3 totals 16 residues. V trimming: 5 bases; J trimming: 2 bases; junction bases outside the gene matches: 11. The CDR3 DNA follows: TGTGCCTGGGGTCAATCCTTGACAGGGGCTGGAAACACCATATATTTT. It codes for CAWGQSLTGAGNTIYF.

The rearrangement joins TRBV6-1 to TRBJ2-7; D gene ambiguous. Deletions cut 6 bases from V and 0 bases from J, with 12 bases between. The CDR3 totals 14 residues. Germline V gene sequence: CDR1 MNHNS, CDR2 SASEGT. CDR3 amino acids: CASRYQVSSYEQYF. The CDR3 region has the DNA TGTGCCAGCAGGTACCAGGTTAGCTCCTACGAGCAGTACTTC.

The chain links TRBV5-1 to TRBJ2-7; TRBD1 matches 9 bases. V shed 3 bases and J 5 bases; nucleotides not matched to a gene: 9. CDR1 and CDR2 (germline): SGHRS, YFSETQ. CDR3 size: 15 residues. This CDR3 reads CASSSPGTGWNEQYF. Here the CDR3 DNA reads TGCGCCAGCAGCTCCCCCGGGACAGGGTGGAACGAGCAGTACTTC.

This chain connects TRBV29-1 to TRBJ2-7, with D hard to call. Germline CDR1 reads SQVTM; CDR2 reads ANQGSEA. The CDR3 has 13 amino acids. V gave up 0 bases and J gave up 3 bases, with 9 bases separating them. The CDR3 DNA follows: TGCAGCGTTGAAGATCGTGGCGGCTACGAGCAGTACTTC. It codes for CSVEDRGGYEQYF.